The clone carrying this TCR beta chain was recorded only once. As yet, its antigen is unknown. Germline assignment: CDR1 MRHNA and CDR2 SNTAGT. V lost 3 bases, J lost 7 bases, and 8 bases stayed unmatched. There are 15 residues in the CDR3. This entry is derived from a study of T cell responses to AZD1222 COVID-19 vaccine. Whole-study findings and limits: Unmutated regions of variants are reportedly targeted by nearly half of spike-specific TCRs. Spike-wide coverage was observed for vaccine-associated CD4 TCRs, with dominant responses at 160-218 and 743-854. Most donors were white British, females outnumbered males, and clonal diversity was possibly underestimated. Without day 14 samples, only post-peak T cell repertoires were studied.

The repertoire was sequenced with immunoSEQ multiplex PCR; TCRdb's copy has only in-frame clones and lacks some. The repertoire holds roughly 150,000 clones, with more than 85% as singletons. The chain employs TRBV6-4 and TRBJ1-1; TRBD1 matches at 10 bases. The sequence was obtained from an adult in good health. This material consisted of peripheral blood, taken on day 0 of AZD1222 vaccination. CDR3 amino acids: CASSDTPDRGDEAFF. In DNA form, the CDR3 reads TGTGCCAGCAGTGATACCCCGGACAGGGGGGATGAAGCTTTCTTT.